This T cell receptor (beta chain) emerged from a study of T cells in Graves' hyperthyroidism and ophthalmopathy. Whole-study results and caveats: A 13 V-J model separated ophthalmopathy from stable hyperthyroidism.

Amplification targeted TCR beta CDR3 regions from RNA transcripts. The HTBI primer set drove a first-round RT-PCR of the TCR CDR3. TCRdb re-derived calls from the multiplex PCR reads in MiXCR, one entry per CDR3 protein. The data show about 580,000 distinct CDR3 sequences, over 11% seen once. The study left out patients who had uncontrolled infection, other autoimmune disease, pregnancy or lactation. Diagnoses rested on clinical symptoms, serum thyroxine and TRAb, thyroid ultrasound and orbital computed tomography. The CDR3 covers 17 residues. The ends lost 5 bases at V and 3 bases at J; junction bases unmatched: 12. CDR1 MNHEY and CDR2 SMNVEV come from the germline V gene (reference sequence). Points on this clonotype: What it binds is unknown. Possible read error: a much larger clone is one base away.

Sequencing was done on a sample of blood. The V call is TRBV27, the J call TRBJ1-3, with 8 bases identical to TRBD1. This sequence originates from a woman aged 30 to 39 with Graves' hyperthyroidism that later progressed to Graves' ophthalmopathy. This CDR3 is CASSDLEHRGCGNTIYF. CDR3 DNA sequence: TGTGCCAGCAGTGATTTAGAGCACAGGGGGTGTGGAAACACCATATATTTT.